Sequencing of this T cell receptor (beta chain) was carried out in a study of T cells in Graves' hyperthyroidism and ophthalmopathy. Background on the study: Upon initial diagnosis and before any treatment, peripheral blood was collected. Study-wide results and limits: Blood also carried most thyroid clonotypes expanded above 0.001. The model made its ophthalmopathy prediction, and onset followed a median approximately six months later.

Germline V gives CDR1 MGHDK, CDR2 SYGVNS. The CDR3 loop spans 13 amino acids. The count of this clonotype is one. Its antigen is as yet unknown. A read error may be the cause here, since a much bigger clone is one base away. There were TCR beta CDR3 regions amplified from RNA transcripts. First-round RT-PCR of the TCR CDR3 relied on the HTBI primer set. TCRdb itself ran the multiplex PCR reads through MiXCR, one entry per CDR3 protein. The table records some 800,000 distinct CDR3 sequences, around 39% of them present only once. The chain recombines TRBV25-1 with TRBJ1-6; no clear D. This receptor was obtained from a man between 18 and 29 years old with Graves' hyperthyroidism. The sample taken for sequencing was blood. CDR3 amino acids: CASSSSINSPPHF. CDR3 coding DNA: TGCGCCAGCAGCTCTTCGATCAATTCACCCCCCCACTTT.